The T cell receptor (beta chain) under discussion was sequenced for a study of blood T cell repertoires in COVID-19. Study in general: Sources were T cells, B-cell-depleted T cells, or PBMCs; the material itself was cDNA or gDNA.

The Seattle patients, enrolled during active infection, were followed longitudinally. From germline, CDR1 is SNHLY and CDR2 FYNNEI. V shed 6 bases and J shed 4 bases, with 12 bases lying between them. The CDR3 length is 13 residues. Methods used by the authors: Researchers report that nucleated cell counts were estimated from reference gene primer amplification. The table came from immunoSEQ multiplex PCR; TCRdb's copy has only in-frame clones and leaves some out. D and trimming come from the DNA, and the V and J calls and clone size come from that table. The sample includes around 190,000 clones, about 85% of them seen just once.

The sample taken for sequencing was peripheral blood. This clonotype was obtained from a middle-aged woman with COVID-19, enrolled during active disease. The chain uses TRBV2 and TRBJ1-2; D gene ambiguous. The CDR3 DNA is TGTGCCAGCAGGCCGGCGGGAGTCTATGGCTACACCTTC. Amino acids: CASRPAGVYGYTF.